The sequence of this T cell receptor beta chain was determined in a study of Ad26.COV2.S vaccination and SARS-CoV-2 variants. Study overall: COV1001, an Ad26.COV2.S trial, supplied this vaccine-arm donor.

Study observations and caveats: The analyses of TCR breadth and depth may have understated the size of total T cell responses. The placebo group had lower spike-specific TCR breadth than the vaccine recipients did.

Regarding treatment: 19 received Ad26.COV2.S at low or high dose, single or two shots; 5 received placebo; per-sample allocation not given. Repertoires come from day 63 after the first vaccine or placebo injection. V lost 2 bases and J lost 5, with 10 bases in between. The germline V gene encodes CDR1 SGDLS and CDR2 YYNGEE. The CDR3 runs 13 residues. Clones were sequenced by immunoSEQ multiplex PCR, and TCRdb holds only the in-frame ones, with some missing. The sample gives 300,000 to 350,000 clones, around four fifths of which show up once; approximately 2.1% is in the top ten. Details on this clone: The target antigen is unknown.

Sample: peripheral blood, taken in a trial of Ad26.COV2.S vaccine versus placebo. The chain couples TRBV9 to TRBJ1-1; D remains ambiguous. The TCR comes from a person aged 18-60 years who received the Ad26.COV2.S COVID-19 vaccine or a placebo. The CDR3 reads CASSVGLRTEAFF. The CDR3 nucleotides read TGTGCCAGCAGCGTTGGGTTACGGACTGAAGCTTTCTTT.